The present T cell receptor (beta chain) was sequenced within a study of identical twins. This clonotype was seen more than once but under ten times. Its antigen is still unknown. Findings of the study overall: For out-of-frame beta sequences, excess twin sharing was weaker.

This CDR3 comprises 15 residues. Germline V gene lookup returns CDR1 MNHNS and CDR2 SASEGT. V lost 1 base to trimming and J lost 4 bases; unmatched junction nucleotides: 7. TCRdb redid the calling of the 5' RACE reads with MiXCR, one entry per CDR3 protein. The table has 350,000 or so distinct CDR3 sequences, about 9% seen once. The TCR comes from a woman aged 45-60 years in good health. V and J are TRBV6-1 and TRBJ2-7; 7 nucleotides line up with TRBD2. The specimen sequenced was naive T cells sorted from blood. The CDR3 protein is CASSEERRETYEQYF. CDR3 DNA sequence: TGTGCCAGCAGTGAAGAGCGGCGGGAGACTTACGAGCAGTACTTC.